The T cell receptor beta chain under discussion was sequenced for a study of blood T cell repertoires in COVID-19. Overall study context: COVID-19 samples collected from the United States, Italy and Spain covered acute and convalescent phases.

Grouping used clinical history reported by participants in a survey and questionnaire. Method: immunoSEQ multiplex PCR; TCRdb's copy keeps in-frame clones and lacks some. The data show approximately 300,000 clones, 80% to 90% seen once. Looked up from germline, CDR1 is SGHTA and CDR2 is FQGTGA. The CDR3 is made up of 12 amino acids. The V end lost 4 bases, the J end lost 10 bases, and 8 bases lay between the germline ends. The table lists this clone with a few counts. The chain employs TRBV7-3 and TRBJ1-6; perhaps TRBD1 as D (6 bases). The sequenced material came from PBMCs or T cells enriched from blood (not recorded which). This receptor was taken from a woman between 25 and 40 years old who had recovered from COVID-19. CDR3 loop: CASSSGESPLHF. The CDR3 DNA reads TGTGCCAGCAGCTCAGGGGAATCACCCCTCCACTTT.